This T cell receptor beta chain was captured in a study of blood T cell repertoires in COVID-19. TCRdb keeps only in-frame clones here, not all; method: immunoSEQ multiplex PCR. The data hold 70,000 or so clones, with about 90% observed a single time. Trimming took 3 bases from V and 6 from J; bases not matched to a gene: 16. The germline V gene has CDR1 LGHDT and CDR2 YNNKEL (reference sequence). CDR3 length equals 18 residues. This clonotype originated in a woman of 80 years or more with active COVID-19. The chain is built from TRBV3-1 (or the pseudogene TRBV3-2) and TRBJ2-1; 8 bases fit TRBD2. The sample consisted of peripheral blood. For the CDR3, the DNA is TGTGCCAGCAGCCAGACCGCCAGTGGTGGTAGCGGGACCAATGAGCAGTTCTTC. Its translation: CASSQTASGGSGTNEQFF.